These 25 T cell receptor beta chains originate from one sample sequenced in a study of T-cell reconstitution after alpha-beta-depleted transplantation in children. A library of TCRbeta sequences, prepared with unique molecular identifiers, was generated. TCRdb re-called the PCR reads through MiXCR, storing one row per CDR3 protein. The sample includes around 240,000 distinct CDR3 sequences, more than 7.5% seen only once; the top ten take 5.1%. Sequences were derived from PBMCs from the stem cell graft donor, sampled from the stem cell graft. Every receptor here comes from a human donor who donated a stem cell graft to a child with SCID.

This clonotype showed up many times. The V gene is TRBV20-1, the J gene TRBJ1-1; no definite D call. Germline assignment: CDR1 DFQATT and CDR2 SNEGSKA (reference sequence). V shed 3 bases and J shed 3 bases, with 11 bases lying between them. This CDR3 contains 13 residues. CDR3 coding DNA: TGCAGTGCTAGTTATGCACACCACACTGAAGCTTTCTTT. Protein: CSASYAHHTEAFF.

This clonotype has only a few counts. This chain connects TRBV12-3 or TRBV12-4 to TRBJ2-5; 12 nucleotides match TRBD2. V was pared by 6 bases and J by 5 bases, with 7 bases of the junction left unmatched. The CDR3 loop spans 15 amino acids. The CDR3 sequence: CASRPRLAGVETQYF. The CDR3, as DNA: TGTGCCAGCAGACCCCGACTAGCGGGGGTGGAGACCCAGTACTTC.

This clonotype was counted between two and nine times. One junction end disagrees with the germline gene, perhaps due to a read error. The genes are TRBV2 and TRBJ2-5; D may be TRBD2 (5 bases). CDR3 size: 12 residues. In germline, CDR1 is SNHLY, CDR2 FYNNEI. The CDR3 nucleotides are TGTGCCAGCAGGCCCGGTGGGGAGACCCAGTCCTTC. Translation: CASRPGGETQSF.

This clonotype was observed many times. This chain connects TRBV12-3 or TRBV12-4 to TRBJ1-2; D ambiguous. V shed 7 bases and J shed 4 bases, with 16 bases lying between them. This CDR3 region has 14 residues. DNA for the CDR3: TGTGCCAGCACCTATGGTGACGGCACCTATGGCTACACCTTC. Protein sequence: CASTYGDGTYGYTF.

This clonotype occurred many times. This chain links TRBV25-1 with TRBJ1-5, with TRBD1 matching over 9 bases. The trim removed 5 bases at V and 5 bases at J, leaving 16 bases unmatched. The germline gives CDR1 MGHDK, CDR2 SYGVNS. The CDR3 extends over 18 amino acids. As DNA, the CDR3 is TGTGCCAGCAGTTCGGGGGACGGGGACAGGGTTACAGATCAGCCCCAGCATTTT. This gives the protein CASSSGDGDRVTDQPQHF.

Ten or more counts support this clonotype. The V call is TRBV5-1, the J call TRBJ1-6; possible D gene TRBD1, 5 bases. With 1 base removed from V and 5 bases from J, the gap between germline ends came to 7 bases. This CDR3 is built from 14 residues. The V gene's germline CDR1 is SGHRS and CDR2 YFSETQ. The CDR3 nucleotides read TGCGCCAGCAGCTTGAGAGGGGATAATTCACCCCTCCACTTT. Its translation: CASSLRGDNSPLHF.

This clonotype came up many times. This rearrangement joins TRBV7-2 to TRBJ1-1; a weak D match, TRBD1 (5 bases). The CDR3 runs to 15 residues. V dropped 3 bases and J dropped 2 bases, with 13 bases sitting between them. In germline, CDR1 is SGHTA, CDR2 FQGNSA. The CDR3 sequence is CASSFALGGNTEAFF. The CDR3 nucleotides read TGTGCCAGCAGCTTCGCTTTGGGGGGAAACACTGAAGCTTTCTTT. The full variable domain, in which reference TRBV7-2 and TRBJ1-1 provide the parts outside the CDR3, is GAGVSQSPSNKVTEKGKDVELRCDPISGHTALYWYRQSLGQGLEFLIYFQGNSAPDKSGLPSDRFSAERTGGSVSTLTIQRTQQEDSAVYLCASSFALGGNTEAFFGQGTRLTVV.

There are many counts of this clonotype. The rearrangement links TRBV7-2 to TRBJ1-1, with a tentative D call TRBD1 (6 bases). V lost 3 bases and J lost 0, with 14 bases in between. Germline CDR1 SGHTA, CDR2 FQGNSA. The CDR3 spans 16 residues. CDR3: CASSFLGAGLNTEAFF. The CDR3, as DNA: TGTGCCAGCAGCTTTTTGGGGGCCGGGTTGAACACTGAAGCTTTCTTT.

This clonotype was picked up many times. The chain combines TRBV3-1 with TRBJ2-1, with D tentatively TRBD1 (6 bases). Per the germline V gene, CDR1 is LGHDT and CDR2 is YNNKEL (reference sequence). This CDR3 spans 17 amino acids. Deletions cut 1 base from V and 6 bases from J, with 19 bases between. For the CDR3, the DNA is TGTGCCAGCAGCCAAGGAGGGGCGAGACAGGTCGGCAATGAGCAGTTCTTC. This translates into CASSQGGARQVGNEQFF.

The chain joins TRBV7-9 to TRBJ2-5; D is ambiguous. Germline CDR1 is SEHNR and CDR2 is FQNEAQ (reference sequence). The germline V and J ends were trimmed by 5 bases and 2 bases, with 12 bases remaining between them. CDR3 length: 14 residues. CDR3 coding DNA: TGTGCCAGCAGCCCAGTCCAGATACAAGAGACCCAGTACTTC. Amino acid sequence: CASSPVQIQETQYF.

This clonotype came up many times. The chain is built from TRBV6-1 and TRBJ1-1, with 7 bases identical to TRBD1. The CDR3 runs 15 residues. The germline V gene encodes CDR1 MNHNS and CDR2 SASEGT. Germline trimming cut 6 bases from V and 1 base from J; bases unmatched to any gene: 8. The CDR3: CASRAWGQQNTEAFF. The CDR3 bases are TGTGCCAGCAGAGCTTGGGGACAGCAGAACACTGAAGCTTTCTTT.

The chain links TRBV5-1 to TRBJ2-1, with D possibly being TRBD2 (5 bases). Germline V gene lookup returns CDR1 SGHRS and CDR2 YFSETQ. CDR3 length: 16 residues. V gave up 0 bases and J gave up 1 base, with 11 bases separating them. The CDR3, as DNA: TGCGCCAGCAGCTTGGTCGGGGTTGAATCCTACAATGAGCAGTTCTTC. The encoded protein is CASSLVGVESYNEQFF.

This clonotype was recorded at least ten times. The V gene is TRBV12-3 or TRBV12-4, the J gene TRBJ2-4, with D possibly being TRBD2 (6 bases). CDR3 length: 15 amino acids. Trimming shortened V by 6 bases and J by 1 base, and 13 bases separated the two germline ends. CDR3 nucleotides: TGTGCCAGCAGCTATCCTGGGGGGGCCAAAAACATTCAGTACTTC. It specifies CASSYPGGAKNIQYF.

This clonotype appeared many times. The chain uses TRBV4-2 and TRBJ1-3; D possibly corresponds to TRBD1 (5 bases). Germline V gene lookup returns CDR1 LGHNA and CDR2 YNFKEQ. Trimming took 4 bases from V and 2 from J, leaving 18 bases between them. There are 17 residues in the CDR3. CDR3 sequence: CASSLEPGGRTGNTIYF. CDR3 coding DNA: TGTGCCAGCAGCCTAGAACCGGGGGGGAGAACTGGAAACACCATATATTTT.

The chain links TRBV28 to TRBJ2-3; 12 bases agree with TRBD2. The V gene's germline CDR1 is MDHEN and CDR2 SYDVKM. V lost 6 bases and J lost 0; bases outside the gene matches: 16. CDR3 size: 20 residues. The CDR3 DNA follows: TGTGCCAGCAGCCCCCCCCCCCTGACTAGCGGGGGTTTTAGCACAGATACGCAGTATTTT. This translates into CASSPPPLTSGGFSTDTQYF.

The V gene is TRBV29-1, the J gene TRBJ1-1; a possible D gene is TRBD1 (5 bases). Germline V lookup: CDR1 SQVTM, CDR2 ANQGSEA. There are 15 residues in the CDR3. Trimming left V 3 bases short and J 0 bases short, with 14 bases between. CDR3 sequence (DNA): TGCAGCGTTGAGAGGCAGGGCTTCCTGAACACTGAAGCTTTCTTT. It translates to CSVERQGFLNTEAFF.

Notes on this clonotype: Just one base apart from a much larger clone, this may be a read error. The V gene is TRBV24-1, the J gene TRBJ1-5; unclear D gene. Trimming took 1 base from V and 4 from J, leaving 4 bases between them. The germline gives CDR1 KGHDR, CDR2 SFDVKD. The CDR3 has 13 residues. The CDR3 loop is CATSDFENQPQHF. CDR3 sequence (DNA): TGTGCCACCAGTGATTTTGAAAATCAGCCCCAGCATTTT.

This clonotype was recorded at least ten times. The rearrangement links TRBV5-6 to TRBJ2-1, with TRBD1 as a possible D gene (6 bases). CDR1 SGHDT and CDR2 YYEEEE come from the germline V gene. The V gene lost 4 bases and the J gene lost 0 bases, with 11 bases spanning the gap. This CDR3 is 15 amino acids long. The CDR3: CASSQGQFSYNEQFF. The DNA of the CDR3 is TGTGCCAGCAGCCAAGGACAGTTCTCCTACAATGAGCAGTTCTTC.

This clonotype was picked up many times. V usage is TRBV20-1 and J usage is TRBJ1-6, with TRBD1 matching over 11 bases. Germline lookup yields CDR1 DFQATT and CDR2 SNEGSKA (reference sequence). V gave up 3 bases and J gave up 4 bases; unmatched junction bases: 5. CDR3 length equals 16 residues. The CDR3 coding sequence is TGCAGTGCTAGGGCCGGGACAGGGGGTTATAATTCACCCCTCCACTTT. Translating it yields CSARAGTGGYNSPLHF.

Ten or more counts support this clonotype. The chain recombines TRBV7-2 with TRBJ1-2; tentatively, D is TRBD1 (5 bases). This CDR3 is 15 amino acids long. Germline V gives CDR1 SGHTA, CDR2 FQGNSA. The V and J ends lost 4 bases and 5 bases respectively, with 17 bases between them. In DNA form, the CDR3 reads TGTGCCAGCAGCTGGGCCGGGACCCTAGGGTATGGCTACACCTTC. Translation gives CASSWAGTLGYGYTF.

This clonotype was detected many times. This chain links TRBV28 with TRBJ2-7; D remains unclear. Germline values: CDR1 MDHEN, CDR2 SYDVKM. The CDR3 consists of 11 residues. The V end lost 5 bases, the J end lost 3 bases, and 5 bases lay between the germline ends. The DNA of the CDR3 is TGTGCCAGCAGTATCAACTACGAGCAGTACTTC. This sequence encodes CASSINYEQYF.

There are many counts of this clonotype. The CDR3 here is CASSSGRLQPQHF. DNA for the CDR3: TGTGCCAGCAGCTCAGGACGGCTCCAGCCCCAGCATTTT. The genes are TRBV7-9 and TRBJ1-5; no firm D call. Deletions cut 4 bases from V and 7 bases from J, with 11 bases between. Germline loops: CDR1 SEHNR, CDR2 FQNEAQ (reference sequence). This CDR3 spans 13 amino acids.

This clonotype was detected many times. As DNA, the CDR3 is TGTGCCAGCAGCCCCCCCGGGTCTTTCTCGAGTGGCTACACCTTC. Amino acid sequence: CASSPPGSFSSGYTF. This chain uses TRBV4-2 with TRBJ1-2; unclear D gene. From germline, CDR1 is LGHNA and CDR2 YNFKEQ. There are 15 residues in the CDR3. Trimming cost V 4 bases and J 7 bases, with 19 bases left between them.

This clonotype was seen ten or more times. The gene calls are TRBV24-1 and TRBJ1-1; D ambiguous. The CDR3 extends over 14 amino acids. V was cut by 0 bases and J by 10 bases, with 14 bases left in between. CDR1 is KGHDR, CDR2 SFDVKD, per germline. The CDR3 coding sequence is TGTGCCACCAGTGATTTGATGGCGGGGTTTGGAGCTTTCTTT. This codes for CATSDLMAGFGAFF.

This clonotype has at least ten counts. The V and J genes are TRBV7-2 and TRBJ2-4; maybe TRBD2 (7 bases). Trimming cost V 5 bases and J 6 bases, with 14 bases left between them. The CDR3 spans 14 residues. CDR1 and CDR2 from the germline V gene are SGHTA and FQGNSA. In nucleotides, the CDR3 is TGTGCCAGCAGCCCCATAGGGGGGGTAAACATTCAGTACTTC. This sequence encodes CASSPIGGVNIQYF.